The clone carrying this T cell receptor (beta chain) was detected only once. CDR3 length: 17 residues. Germline V gives CDR1 LNHNV, CDR2 YYDKDF (reference sequence). Trimming removed 4 bases from V and 3 bases from J; junction bases left unmatched: 8. The entry originates in a study of siplizumab effects on memory and regulatory T cells. Profiled with immunoSEQ multiplex PCR; TCRdb holds only in-frame clones, not every one. The sample lists roughly 93,000 clones; 90% to 95% were seen once. Sequencing was done on a sample of non-Treg CD4+ T cells sorted from blood. J is TRBJ2-1 and V is TRBV15; 11 nucleotides match TRBD2. The receptor was isolated from a human donor in good health. The CDR3 DNA follows: TGTGCCACCAGCACTCTACTAGGGACTAGCGGCTACAATGAGCAGTTCTTC. Residues: CATSTLLGTSGYNEQFF.